A selection of T cell receptor beta chains follows, all from one sample in a study of cytomegalovirus exposure and HLA in healthy donors. The repertoire was sequenced with immunoSEQ multiplex PCR; TCRdb's copy has only in-frame clones and lacks some. Of roughly 100,000 clones listed, 75% to 85% are singletons. Source material: PBMCs. The receptors were gathered from a woman younger than 35 in good health and CMV-seropositive. The CDR3 runs from the conserved cysteine through the conserved F or W. D genes are given only for firm matches. Where a row states a size, it is once, few, many or the class of an expanded clone; other rows omit it.

V gene	clone size	D gene	J gene	CDR3 protein	CDR3 DNA
TRBV5-6	-	TRBD2	TRBJ2-1	CASILRAGGPGPQQFF	TGTGCCAGCATTCTTCGAGCGGGGGGGCCGGGCCCGCAGCAGTTCTTC
TRBV5-1	-	-	TRBJ2-1	CASSLVPGVSNGEQFF	TGCGCCAGCAGCTTGGTCCCGGGAGTTTCAAACGGTGAGCAGTTCTTC
TRBV1	-	-	TRBJ2-7	CTSSQPAGGLSIYEQYF	TGCACCAGCAGCCAACCCGCAGGGGGACTTTCCATCTACGAGCAGTACTTC
TRBV7-2	few	-	TRBJ1-1	CASSLAGQSRVEAFF	TGTGCCAGCAGCTTAGCCGGACAGAGCCGGGTAGAAGCTTTCTTT
TRBV14	-	TRBD2	TRBJ2-1	CASSQRTSGTYNEQFF	TGTGCCAGCAGCCAAAGGACTAGCGGGACCTACAATGAGCAGTTCTTC
TRBV9	-	TRBD1	TRBJ2-7	CASSEGQGTVPYF	TGTGCCAGCAGCGAGGGACAGGGTACGGTACCGTACTTC
TRBV5-6	-	TRBD1	TRBJ1-1	CASSTDRGGRGATEAFF	TGTGCCAGCAGCACGGACAGGGGCGGTCGCGGGGCCACTGAAGCTTTCTTT
TRBV2	-	-	TRBJ1-4	CASTRAPNEKLFF	TGTGCCAGCACCAGGGCCCCTAATGAAAAACTGTTTTTT
TRBV28	-	-	TRBJ1-5	CASSFLGANSNQPQHF	TGTGCCAGCAGTTTTTTGGGGGCGAATAGCAATCAGCCCCAGCATTTT
TRBV6-6	-	TRBD2	TRBJ2-7	CASSYVAGYEQYF	TGTGCCAGCAGTTACGTAGCGGGATACGAGCAGTACTTC
TRBV7-9	-	TRBD1	TRBJ2-1	CASSPPRGSGNEQFF	TGTGCCAGCAGTCCCCCCAGGGGGTCTGGCAATGAGCAGTTCTTC
TRBV5-1	once	TRBD2	TRBJ2-1	CASSPGTSGRATYNEQFF	TGCGCCAGCAGCCCCGGGACTAGCGGGAGGGCCACCTACAATGAGCAGTTCTTC
TRBV4-2	few	-	TRBJ1-3	CASSQENTIYF	TGTGCCAGCAGCCAGGAGAACACCATATATTTT
TRBV29-1	-	TRBD1	TRBJ1-2	CSVSDRDYGYTF	TGCAGCGTTAGCGACAGGGACTATGGCTACACCTTC
TRBV7-7	-	-	TRBJ2-5	CASKESGRQETQYF	TGTGCTAGCAAAGAAAGCGGGCGACAAGAGACCCAGTACTTC
TRBV25-1	-	-	TRBJ1-5	CASSESGAVGNQPQHF	TGTGCCAGCAGTGAATCAGGGGCTGTAGGGAATCAGCCCCAGCATTTT
TRBV7-2	few	TRBD2	TRBJ2-7	CASSLWTSGTYEQYF	TGTGCCAGCAGCTTATGGACTAGCGGAACCTACGAGCAGTACTTC
TRBV4-2	-	TRBD2	TRBJ2-1	CASSRALAAGVNEQFF	TGTGCCAGCAGCCGAGCACTAGCGGCAGGGGTCAATGAGCAGTTCTTC
TRBV6-1	-	-	TRBJ1-2	CASSEAIAGFDDGYTF	TGTGCCAGCAGTGAAGCAATCGCAGGGTTCGATGATGGCTACACCTTC
TRBV18	few	TRBD1	TRBJ2-5	CASSPYGTGGRETQYF	TGTGCCAGCTCCCCTTACGGGACAGGGGGCCGGGAGACCCAGTACTTC
TRBV25-1	-	-	TRBJ1-6	CASSAPVLYSPLHF	TGTGCCAGCAGCGCCCCGGTGCTTTATTCACCCCTCCACTTT
TRBV7-9	-	-	TRBJ2-1	CASSAVGGVNEQFF	TGTGCCAGCAGTGCCGTTGGGGGCGTTAATGAGCAGTTCTTC
TRBV6-4	-	TRBD2	TRBJ2-3	CASSESGSGTDTQYF	TGTGCCAGCAGTGAGAGCGGGAGTGGCACAGATACGCAGTATTTT
TRBV28	once	TRBD1	TRBJ2-7	CASSSAGTGSYEQYF	TGTGCCAGCAGTTCGGCCGGGACAGGCTCCTACGAGCAGTACTTC